Following are 18 T cell receptor beta chains from one sample sequenced in a study of blood T cells in healthy people across ages. A second about 7 to 11 cycle PCR used barcoded and J-beta primers. MiXCR was run by TCRdb on the 5' RACE reads, yielding one entry per CDR3 protein. The table has hundreds of thousands of distinct CDR3 sequences, roughly 50% seen once. Sequences were obtained from blood. The receptors derive from an elderly man in good health.

This chain connects TRBV28 to TRBJ1-1; D remains ambiguous. This CDR3 has 14 residues. V was shortened by 2 bases and J by 4 bases, with 11 bases between the two germline ends. CDR1 MDHEN and CDR2 SYDVKM come from the germline V gene. The CDR3 DNA reads TGTGCCAGCAGTTTAGCCGAACAGCGCACTGAAGCTTTCTTT. Protein product: CASSLAEQRTEAFF.

The V call is TRBV7-6, the J call TRBJ2-7, with D maybe TRBD1 (5 bases). Trimming removed 7 bases from V and 1 base from J, with 11 bases in between. The CDR3 runs 13 residues. From germline, CDR1 is SGHVS and CDR2 FNYEAQ. Written as DNA, the CDR3 is TGTGCCAGCATCATAGGGGAATCCTACGAGCAGTACTTC. It encodes CASIIGESYEQYF. Full variable domain (outside the CDR3, taken from reference TRBV7-6 and TRBJ2-7): GAGVSQSPRYKVTKRGQDVALRCDPISGHVSLYWYRQALGQGPEFLTYFNYEAQQDKSGLPNDRFSAERPEGSISTLTIQRTEQRDSAMYRCASIIGESYEQYFGPGTRLTVT.

This clonotype showed up just a few times. The rearrangement uses TRBV5-1 and TRBJ2-7, with TRBD1 as a possible D gene (5 bases). V gave up 7 bases and J gave up 2 bases, with 16 bases separating them. Per germline, CDR1 SGHRS and CDR2 YFSETQ. This CDR3 spans 14 amino acids. CDR3 sequence reads: CASELGQGPYEQYF. CDR3 nucleotides: TGCGCCAGCGAGCTTGGGCAGGGCCCCTACGAGCAGTACTTC. The variable domain in full, completed from reference TRBV5-1 and TRBJ2-7, reads KAGVTQTPRYLIKTRGQQVTLSCSPISGHRSVSWYQQTPGQGLQFLFEYFSETQRNKGNFPGRFSGRQFSNSRSEMNVSTLELGDSALYLCASELGQGPYEQYFGPGTRLTVT.

V is TRBV29-1 and J is TRBJ2-7, with 8 bases fitting TRBD2. The CDR3 extends over 17 amino acids. The germline CDR1 and CDR2 sequences are SQVTM and ANQGSEA. Losses at the gene ends were 6 bases for V and 1 base for J; bases not matched to a gene: 17. CDR3: CSVRSGRAGGPSYEQYF. The CDR3 nucleotides are TGCAGCGTCCGGAGCGGGAGAGCAGGAGGACCATCCTACGAGCAGTACTTC.

This chain links TRBV20-1 with TRBJ2-1; 8 nucleotides line up with TRBD1. The V gene end was trimmed by 7 bases and the J gene end by 3 bases; junction bases not matched to a gene: 8. The CDR3 is 14 amino acids. The germline CDR1 and CDR2 sequences are DFQATT and SNEGSKA (reference sequence). The CDR3 coding sequence is TGCAGTGTTTGGACAGGGCAAAGCTACAATGAGCAGTTCTTC. Residues: CSVWTGQSYNEQFF.

This rearrangement joins TRBV29-1 to TRBJ2-7, with D perhaps given as TRBD1 or TRBD2 (5 bases each). The CDR3 extends over 14 amino acids. V was shortened by 7 bases and J by 2 bases, with 18 bases between the two germline ends. Looked up from germline, CDR1 is SQVTM and CDR2 is ANQGSEA. This chain's CDR3 is CSAGWQGRTYEQYF. The CDR3 DNA sequence: TGCAGCGCGGGTTGGCAGGGACGGACCTACGAGCAGTACTTC.

V is TRBV13 and J is TRBJ2-1; D unclear. This CDR3 region has 15 residues. Trimming took 5 bases from V and 6 from J, leaving 17 bases between them. The germline V gene encodes CDR1 PRHDT and CDR2 FYEKMQ (reference sequence). The CDR3 sequence is CASSPVKLVGNEQFF. CDR3 nucleotides: TGTGCCAGCAGCCCAGTTAAACTGGTTGGCAATGAGCAGTTCTTC.

This clonotype was recorded at least ten times. A junction boundary mismatches the germline segment, possibly from a read error. The rearrangement links TRBV5-1 to TRBJ2-3; possibly TRBD2 for D (6 bases). The CDR3 consists of 15 residues. From germline, CDR1 is SGHRS and CDR2 YFSETQ. The CDR3 is CASSLPSGSTDTQYF. DNA for the CDR3: TGTGCCAGCAGCTTACCCAGCGGGAGCACAGATACGCAGTATTTT.

The chain recombines TRBV6-5 with TRBJ1-2; D is undetermined. Germline CDR1 MNHEY, CDR2 SVGAGI. Trimming shortened V by 0 bases and J by 7 bases, and 9 bases separated the two germline ends. This CDR3 comprises 13 residues. CDR3 residues: CASSYSMRTGYTF. The CDR3, as DNA: TGTGCCAGCAGTTACTCGATGCGCACTGGCTACACCTTC.

This rearrangement joins TRBV29-1 to TRBJ2-3, with TRBD1 identical over 12 bases. Trimming cost V 7 bases and J 4 bases; bases outside gene matches: 9. Germline V gives CDR1 SQVTM, CDR2 ANQGSEA. The CDR3 covers 15 residues. CDR3 nucleotides: TGCAGCGGTCAGCCGGGACAGGGGGCTCCAGATACGCAGTATTTT. Its translation: CSGQPGQGAPDTQYF.

This clonotype has more than one count but fewer than ten. The V call is TRBV7-9, the J call TRBJ1-4, with D maybe TRBD1 (5 bases). Per the germline V gene, CDR1 is SEHNR and CDR2 is FQNEAQ (reference sequence). The ends were cut back, 5 bases at V and 6 bases at J, with 22 bases in the middle. This CDR3 is 17 amino acids long. This CDR3 reads CASSLGRRLGRDEKLFF. CDR3 nucleotides: TGTGCCAGCAGCCTCGGTAGGCGGCTGGGGCGGGATGAAAAACTGTTTTTT.

The chain employs TRBV15 and TRBJ2-1; maybe TRBD2 (6 bases). This CDR3 spans 17 amino acids. Germline values: CDR1 LNHNV, CDR2 YYDKDF (reference sequence). V dropped 0 bases and J dropped 6 bases, with 18 bases sitting between them. CDR3 nucleotide sequence: TGTGCCACCAGCAGAGATCTAAGGGTAGCTAGCGCCAATGAGCAGTTCTTC. Protein product: CATSRDLRVASANEQFF.

This chain links TRBV27 with TRBJ2-5; D is unclear. The germline CDR1 and CDR2 sequences are MNHEY and SMNVEV (reference sequence). The V end lost 5 bases, the J end lost 5 bases, and 6 bases lay between the germline ends. CDR3 size: 11 residues. CDR3 DNA sequence: TGTGCCAGCAGTCACGCGGAGACCCAGTACTTC. Translating it yields CASSHAETQYF.

This clonotype was observed a single time. CDR3 protein: CASILSGRPYNEQFF. In nucleotides, the CDR3 is TGTGCCAGCATCCTTAGCGGGAGGCCGTACAATGAGCAGTTCTTC. The rearrangement uses TRBV12-3 or TRBV12-4 and TRBJ2-1; 10 positions agree with TRBD2. This CDR3 is 15 amino acids long. Germline trimming cut 7 bases from V and 4 bases from J; bases unmatched to any gene: 7.

The V gene is TRBV5-1, the J gene TRBJ2-7; D possibly corresponds to TRBD1 (6 bases). Trimming removed 1 base at V and 3 bases at J, with 11 bases between. Germline lookup yields CDR1 SGHRS and CDR2 YFSETQ. CDR3 length: 14 residues. The CDR3 region has the DNA TGCGCCAGCAGCTTGAAGGGGGACGGCTACGAGCAGTACTTC. Protein sequence: CASSLKGDGYEQYF.

This chain joins TRBV10-3 and TRBJ1-2, with D possibly being TRBD1 (5 bases). The CDR3 extends over 15 amino acids. Trimming took 6 bases from V and 8 from J, leaving 22 bases between them. Per germline, CDR1 ENHRY and CDR2 SYGVKD. The CDR3, as DNA: TGTGCCATCAGCCCCCTTGGCCAGGGTTCCCTAGGCTACACCTTC. Its translation is CAISPLGQGSLGYTF.

The V call is TRBV18, the J call TRBJ2-6; D is uncertain. Trimming removed 0 bases from V and 0 bases from J, with 9 bases in between. Germline V gene sequence: CDR1 KGHSH, CDR2 LQKENI. This CDR3 spans 17 amino acids. CDR3 amino acids: CASSPPGRVSGANVLTF. The CDR3 nucleotides are TGTGCCAGCTCACCACCGGGCCGAGTCTCTGGGGCCAACGTCCTGACTTTC.

The chain links TRBV6-2 or TRBV6-3 to TRBJ2-3; the match to TRBD2 covers 7 bases. The trim removed 8 bases at V and 14 bases at J, leaving 22 bases unmatched. CDR1 is MNHEY and CDR2 is SVGEGT in the germline V gene. This CDR3 has 15 amino acids. CDR3 in DNA: TGTGCCAGCCGTTCCGAGGCGGGAGCGCACAGATACGCGTATTTT. This translates into CASRSEAGAHRYAYF.